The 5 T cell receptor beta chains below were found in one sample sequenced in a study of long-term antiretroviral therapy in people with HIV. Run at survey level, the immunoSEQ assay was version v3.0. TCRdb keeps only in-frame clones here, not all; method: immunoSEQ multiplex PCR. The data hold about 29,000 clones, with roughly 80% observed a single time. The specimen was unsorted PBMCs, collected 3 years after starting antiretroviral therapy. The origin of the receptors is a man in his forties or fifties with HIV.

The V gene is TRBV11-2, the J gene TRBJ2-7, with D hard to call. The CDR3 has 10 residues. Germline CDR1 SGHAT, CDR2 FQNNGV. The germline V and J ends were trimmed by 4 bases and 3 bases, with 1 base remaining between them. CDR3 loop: CASSYYEQYF. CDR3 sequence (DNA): TGTGCCAGCAGCTACTACGAGCAGTACTTC.

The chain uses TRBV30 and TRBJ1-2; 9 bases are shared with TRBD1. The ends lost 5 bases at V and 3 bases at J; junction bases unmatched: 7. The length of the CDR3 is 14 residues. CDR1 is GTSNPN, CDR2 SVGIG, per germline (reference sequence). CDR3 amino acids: CAWLETGGYYGYTF. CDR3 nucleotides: TGTGCCTGGCTTGAGACAGGGGGGTACTATGGCTACACCTTC.

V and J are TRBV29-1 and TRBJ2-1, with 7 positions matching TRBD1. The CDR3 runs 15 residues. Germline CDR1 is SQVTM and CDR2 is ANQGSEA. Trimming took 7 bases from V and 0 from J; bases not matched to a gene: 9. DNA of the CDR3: TGCAGCGCCGGGACAGTTCCTCCCTCCTACAATGAGCAGTTCTTC. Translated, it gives CSAGTVPPSYNEQFF.

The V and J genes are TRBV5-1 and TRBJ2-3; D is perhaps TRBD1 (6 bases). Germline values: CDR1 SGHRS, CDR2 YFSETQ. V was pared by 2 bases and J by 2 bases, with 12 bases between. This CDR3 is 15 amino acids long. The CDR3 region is CASSLHRAATDTQYF. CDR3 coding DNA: TGCGCCAGCAGCTTACACAGGGCGGCCACAGATACGCAGTATTTT.

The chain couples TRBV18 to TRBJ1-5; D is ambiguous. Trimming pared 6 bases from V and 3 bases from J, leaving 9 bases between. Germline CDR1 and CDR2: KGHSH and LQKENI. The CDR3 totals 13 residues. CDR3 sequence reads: CASSRKDNQPQHF. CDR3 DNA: TGTGCCAGCTCGAGGAAGGACAATCAGCCCCAGCATTTT. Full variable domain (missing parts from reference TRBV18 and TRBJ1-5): NAGVMQNPRHLVRRRGQEARLRCSPMKGHSHVYWYRQLPEEGLKFMVYLQKENIIDESGMPKERFSAEFPKEGPSILRIQQVVRGDSAAYFCASSRKDNQPQHFGDGTRLSIL.